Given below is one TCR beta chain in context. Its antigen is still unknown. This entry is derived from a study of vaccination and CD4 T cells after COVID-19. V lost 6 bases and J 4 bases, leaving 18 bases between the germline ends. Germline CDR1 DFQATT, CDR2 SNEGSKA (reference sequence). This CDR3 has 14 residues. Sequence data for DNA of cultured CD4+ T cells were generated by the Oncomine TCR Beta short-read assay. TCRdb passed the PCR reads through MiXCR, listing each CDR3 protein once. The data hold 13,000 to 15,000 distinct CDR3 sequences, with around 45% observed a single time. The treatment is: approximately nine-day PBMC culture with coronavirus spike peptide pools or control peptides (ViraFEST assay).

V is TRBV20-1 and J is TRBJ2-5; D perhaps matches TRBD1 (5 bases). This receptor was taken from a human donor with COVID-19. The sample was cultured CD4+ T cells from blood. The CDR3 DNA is TGCAGTGCGACTTGGACATCTCAGGGAGAGACCCAGTACTTC. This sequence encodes CSATWTSQGETQYF.